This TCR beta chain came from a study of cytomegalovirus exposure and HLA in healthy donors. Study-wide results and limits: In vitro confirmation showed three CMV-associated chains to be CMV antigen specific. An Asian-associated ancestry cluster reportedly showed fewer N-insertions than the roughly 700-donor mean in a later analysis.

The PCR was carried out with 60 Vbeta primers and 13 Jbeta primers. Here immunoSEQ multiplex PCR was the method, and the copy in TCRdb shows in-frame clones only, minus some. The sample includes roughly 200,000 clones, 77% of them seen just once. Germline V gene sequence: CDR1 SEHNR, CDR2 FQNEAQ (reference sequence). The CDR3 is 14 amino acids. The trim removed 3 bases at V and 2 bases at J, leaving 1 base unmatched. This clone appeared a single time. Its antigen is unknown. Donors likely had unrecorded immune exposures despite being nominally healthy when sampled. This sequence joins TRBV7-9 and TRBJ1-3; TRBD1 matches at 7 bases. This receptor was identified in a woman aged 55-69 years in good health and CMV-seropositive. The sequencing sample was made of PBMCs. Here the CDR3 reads CASSFTGAGNTIYF. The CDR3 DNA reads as TGTGCCAGCAGCTTCACAGGGGCTGGAAACACCATATATTTT.